This note documents a single T cell receptor (beta chain) sequence. Libraries were prepared by immunoSEQ multiplex PCR; TCRdb keeps only in-frame clonotypes and omits some of them. The data show over 130,000 clones, about 80% seen once. These data are taken from a study of blood T cell repertoires in COVID-19. The overall study: The cDNA or gDNA used as material had been derived from T cells, B-cell-depleted T cells, or PBMCs.

Clinical history reported by participants formed the basis on which cohorts were assigned. Germline assignment: CDR1 LNHDA and CDR2 SQIVND (reference sequence). The CDR3 is 18 residues long. Trimming at V came to 0 bases and at J to 5 bases, leaving 10 bases not matched to a gene. The V gene is TRBV19, the J gene TRBJ1-5, with 10 nucleotides matching TRBD1. The sample comprised PBMCs or T cells enriched from blood (not recorded which). The origin of this receptor is a man aged 45-60 years in a cohort exposed to, infected with or recovered from COVID-19 (not recorded which). The CDR3 DNA reads TGTGCCAGTAGTATAGATACCCGACAGGGGGCTCCCCATCAGCCCCAGCATTTT. Its translation: CASSIDTRQGAPHQPQHF.